The rows below give T cell receptor beta chains drawn from one sample of a study of beta chain features in type 1 diabetes. Using immunoSEQ multiplex PCR, the repertoire was profiled, and TCRdb retains in-frame clones only, with some absent. The table lists roughly 230,000 clones, roughly 11% of them singletons, with approximately 0.015% in the top ten. What was sequenced was naive CD4+ T cells from blood. These receptor sequences come from a man aged 25 to 45 with type 1 diabetes. Each CDR3 is given with its conserved first and last residue. D genes are given only for firm matches. Where a row states a size, it is once, few, many or the class of an expanded clone; other rows omit it.

clone_size | j_call | d_call | v_call | cdr3_aa | cdr3_nt
NA | TRBJ1-2 | NA | TRBV7-2 | CASSFLTGGYTF | TGTGCCAGCAGCTTTTTAACCGGGGGCTACACCTTC
NA | TRBJ2-1 | TRBD1 | TRBV6-1 | CASSKDRGPYNEQFF | TGTGCCAGCAGCAAGGACAGGGGCCCCTACAATGAGCAGTTCTTC
NA | TRBJ2-7 | TRBD1 | TRBV2 | CASGRDSTYEQYF | TGTGCCAGCGGCCGGGACAGTACATACGAGCAGTACTTC
NA | TRBJ1-2 | NA | TRBV30 | CAWSVLTGFNYGYTF | TGTGCCTGGAGTGTATTAACAGGGTTTAACTATGGCTACACCTTC
NA | TRBJ1-3 | NA | TRBV14 | CASSQPRLAGNTIYF | TGTGCCAGCAGCCAACCGAGACTGGCGGGAAACACCATATATTTT
NA | TRBJ2-1 | TRBD1 | TRBV4-2 | CASSQLRGQGNGGDYNEQFF | TGTGCCAGCAGCCAACTGAGGGGACAGGGCAACGGGGGTGACTACAATGAGCAGTTCTTC
NA | TRBJ2-1 | TRBD1 | TRBV7-8 | CASSLQSTGGYNEQFF | TGTGCCAGCAGCTTACAAAGTACAGGGGGATACAATGAGCAGTTCTTC
NA | TRBJ2-3 | NA | TRBV2 | CASKSEGSSTDTQYF | TGTGCCAGCAAAAGCGAGGGCAGCAGCACAGATACGCAGTATTTT
few | TRBJ2-2 | TRBD1 | TRBV28 | CASSFLGQGGTGELFF | TGTGCCAGCAGTTTTCTGGGACAGGGTGGAACCGGGGAGCTGTTTTTT
NA | TRBJ2-5 | NA | TRBV30 | CAWTTFQETQYF | TGTGCCTGGACTACCTTCCAAGAGACCCAGTACTTC
NA | TRBJ1-1 | TRBD1 | TRBV5-1 | CASSLGGQLLGTEAFF | TGCGCCAGCAGCTTGGGGGGACAGCTATTGGGCACTGAAGCTTTCTTT
few | TRBJ2-5 | NA | TRBV5-1 | CASSGRETQYF | TGCGCCAGCAGCGGCAGGGAGACCCAGTACTTC
NA | TRBJ2-5 | NA | TRBV4-1 | CASSQYTSQETQYF | TGCGCCAGCAGCCAATATACTAGCCAAGAGACCCAGTACTTC
NA | TRBJ2-3 | TRBD2 | TRBV10-3 | CAIGAGGTDTQYF | TGTGCCATCGGGGCGGGGGGAACAGATACGCAGTATTTT
few | TRBJ1-6 | TRBD1 | TRBV6-6 | CASSYSRGQLPHF | TGTGCCAGCAGTTACTCGAGGGGGCAGCTTCCCCACTTT
NA | TRBJ2-7 | TRBD2 | TRBV4-1 | CASSQGGSGVYEQYF | TGCGCCAGCAGCCAAGGAGGTAGCGGGGTCTACGAGCAGTACTTC
NA | TRBJ2-5 | TRBD1 | TRBV5-1 | CASSRGTGREETQYF | TGCGCCAGCAGCCGGGGGACAGGGAGGGAAGAGACCCAGTACTTC
few | TRBJ1-6 | NA | TRBV4-3 | CASSQEGVSRGPRSPLHF | TGCGCCAGCAGCCAAGAAGGCGTCTCCAGGGGACCTCGCTCACCCCTCCACTTT
NA | TRBJ2-5 | NA | TRBV30 | CAWSVARGETQYF | TGTGCCTGGAGTGTTGCTAGGGGGGAGACCCAGTACTTC
few | TRBJ2-2 | NA | TRBV10-3 | CAISVAHPTGELFF | TGTGCCATCAGTGTAGCACACCCCACCGGGGAGCTGTTTTTT
NA | TRBJ2-7 | NA | TRBV6-5 | CASSYGNRGEQYF | TGTGCCAGCAGTTATGGGAACCGGGGCGAGCAGTACTTC
few | TRBJ1-1 | NA | TRBV10-3 | CAISESTVGTEAFF | TGTGCCATCAGTGAGTCGACAGTAGGAACTGAAGCTTTCTTT
NA | TRBJ2-5 | TRBD1 | TRBV2 | CASSEGTGETQYF | TGTGCCAGCAGTGAAGGGACAGGAGAGACCCAGTACTTC
few | TRBJ2-5 | NA | TRBV5-4 | CASSFEGVGRETQYF | TGTGCCAGCAGCTTCGAGGGGGTTGGCAGGGAGACCCAGTACTTC
once | TRBJ1-5 | NA | TRBV7-9 | CASSWGENQPQHF | TGTGCCAGCAGTTGGGGGGAAAATCAGCCCCAGCATTTT
few | TRBJ1-6 | TRBD1 | TRBV25-1 | CASNGQGNSPLHF | TGTGCCAGCAATGGACAGGGTAATTCACCCCTCCACTTT
NA | TRBJ2-3 | NA | TRBV7-2 | CASSPGLTSDTQYF | TGTGCCAGCAGCCCGGGACTCACCTCAGATACGCAGTATTTT
few | TRBJ2-3 | TRBD2 | TRBV6-5 | CASSTSGGGTDTQYF | TGTGCCAGCAGTACGAGCGGGGGCGGCACAGATACGCAGTATTTT
few | TRBJ2-7 | TRBD1 | TRBV27 | CASSFLGGDRGHEQYF | TGTGCCAGCAGTTTCCTTGGTGGGGACAGGGGCCACGAGCAGTACTTC
NA | TRBJ1-3 | NA | TRBV19 | CASSILGHLSGNTIYF | TGTGCCAGTAGTATCCTGGGACACCTCTCTGGAAACACCATATATTTT
NA | TRBJ2-5 | TRBD1 | TRBV14 | CASSPRTGGETQYF | TGTGCCAGCAGCCCCCGGACAGGGGGGGAGACCCAGTACTTC
NA | TRBJ1-1 | TRBD1 | TRBV28 | CASSSGQGFSEAFF | TGTGCCAGCAGTTCGGGACAGGGGTTCTCTGAAGCTTTCTTT
few | TRBJ1-4 | TRBD1 | TRBV28 | CASSLGQEYANEKLFF | TGTGCCAGCAGTCTGGGACAGGAGTACGCTAATGAAAAACTGTTTTTT
NA | TRBJ2-4 | TRBD2 | TRBV4-3 | CASSPGGILAKNIQYF | TGCGCCAGCAGCCCGGGGGGGATATTAGCCAAAAACATTCAGTACTTC
few | TRBJ1-6 | TRBD1 | TRBV7-6 | CASSRGQGNSPLHF | TGTGCCAGCTCCAGGGGACAGGGTAATTCACCCCTCCACTTT
NA | TRBJ2-1 | NA | TRBV6-6 | CASSPGLPINEQFF | TGTGCCAGCAGTCCGGGACTTCCAATCAATGAGCAGTTCTTC
few | TRBJ2-4 | NA | TRBV27 | CASSLYAGGTKNIQYF | TGTGCCAGCAGTTTATACGCAGGGGGGACCAAAAACATTCAGTACTTC
NA | TRBJ2-7 | NA | TRBV27 | CASSSRQRYSYEQYF | TGTGCCAGCAGCTCCCGACAGAGATACTCCTACGAGCAGTACTTC
NA | TRBJ1-6 | NA | TRBV4-2 | CASSQRGGSPLHF | TGTGCCAGCAGCCAACGTGGGGGGTCACCCCTCCACTTT
NA | TRBJ2-5 | NA | TRBV4-3 | CASSQVPRLRQETQYF | TGCGCCAGCAGCCAAGTTCCCCGACTCCGCCAAGAGACCCAGTACTTC
NA | TRBJ1-2 | NA | TRBV7-2 | CASSLGQGYGYTF | TGTGCCAGCAGCTTAGGCCAGGGCTATGGCTACACCTTC
few | TRBJ2-6 | NA | TRBV19 | CASSPRTASSGANVLTF | TGTGCCAGTAGTCCGAGGACAGCTAGCTCTGGGGCCAACGTCCTGACTTTC
few | TRBJ2-2 | NA | TRBV7-2 | CASSLGQINTGELFF | TGTGCCAGCAGCTTAGGCCAGATTAACACCGGGGAGCTGTTTTTT
NA | TRBJ2-7 | TRBD1 | TRBV6-6 | CASSYSSRGLYEQYF | TGTGCCAGCAGTTACTCGTCCAGGGGGCTCTACGAGCAGTACTTC
NA | TRBJ2-7 | TRBD1 | TRBV29-1 | CSVVARTGVEQYF | TGCAGCGTTGTGGCTCGGACAGGGGTCGAGCAGTACTTC
NA | TRBJ2-1 | NA | TRBV14 | CASSQGHLKYNEQFF | TGTGCCAGCAGCCAGGGGCACCTTAAATACAATGAGCAGTTCTTC
NA | TRBJ1-4 | TRBD1 | TRBV9 | CASSAGQGSEKLFF | TGTGCCAGCAGCGCCGGACAGGGGAGTGAAAAACTGTTTTTT
few | TRBJ1-5 | NA | TRBV27 | CASSLGQTHQPQHF | TGTGCCAGCAGCTTGGGACAAACCCATCAGCCCCAGCATTTT
few | TRBJ2-1 | TRBD2 | TRBV5-4 | CASSLRLAGGNEQFF | TGTGCCAGCAGTTTGAGACTAGCGGGGGGCAATGAGCAGTTCTTC
NA | TRBJ2-1 | TRBD2 | TRBV19 | CASSWARGGGYEQFF | TGTGCCAGCTCCTGGGCCCGCGGGGGTGGGTATGAGCAGTTCTTC
few | TRBJ2-3 | NA | TRBV5-1 | CASSRGTTDTQYF | TGCGCCAGCAGCAGGGGTACCACAGATACGCAGTATTTT
NA | TRBJ2-7 | NA | TRBV5-1 | CASSEDSLSYEQYF | TGCGCCAGCAGCGAGGACAGCCTTAGCTACGAGCAGTACTTC
NA | TRBJ2-3 | TRBD2 | TRBV5-1 | CASSPERGSTDTQYF | TGCGCCAGCAGCCCCGAGCGGGGGTCCACGGATACGCAGTATTTT
few | TRBJ2-7 | NA | TRBV7-2 | CASSKQYSYEQYF | TGTGCCAGCAGCAAGCAATATTCCTACGAGCAGTACTTC
NA | TRBJ1-2 | NA | TRBV5-6 | CASSGGQRRGYTF | TGTGCCAGCAGCGGGGGACAACGCCGTGGCTACACCTTC
few | TRBJ2-2 | NA | TRBV4-1 | CASSQVGTGNTGELFF | TGCGCCAGCAGCCAAGTCGGGACTGGGAACACCGGGGAGCTGTTTTTT
NA | TRBJ2-1 | NA | TRBV9 | CASSVGGLYNEQFF | TGTGCCAGCAGCGTAGGAGGACTCTACAATGAGCAGTTCTTC
NA | TRBJ2-5 | NA | TRBV11-2 | CASSLAETQYF | TGTGCCAGCAGCTTAGCGGAGACCCAGTACTTC
few | TRBJ1-6 | TRBD1 | TRBV27 | CASSTGTGSLGPLHF | TGTGCCAGCAGTACCGGGACAGGTTCCTTAGGGCCCCTCCACTTT
few | TRBJ1-1 | NA | TRBV15 | CATSRDARGAEAFF | TGTGCCACCAGCAGAGATGCGCGAGGCGCTGAAGCTTTCTTT